A selection of T cell receptor beta chains follows, all from one sample in a study of siplizumab effects on memory and regulatory T cells. The table came from immunoSEQ multiplex PCR; TCRdb's copy has only in-frame clones and leaves some out. The sample shows some 100,000 clones, over 85% of them seen only once. What was sequenced was CD8+ T cells sorted from blood. Source of these receptors: a human donor in good health. Each CDR3 is given with its conserved first and last residue. The D gene is left open where the match is weak. A row's size may be missing; if present it is once, few, many or a size class.

v_gene	abundance	len	j_gene	d_gene	CDR3aa	CDR3nt
TRBV27	once	13	TRBJ1-5	NA	CASSLGTNQPQHF	TGTGCCAGCAGTTTAGGTACCAATCAGCCCCAGCATTTT
TRBV11-3	NA	12	TRBJ2-1	NA	CASSLSWTEQFF	TGTGCCAGCAGCTTATCATGGACTGAGCAGTTCTTC
TRBV9	once	15	TRBJ2-3	TRBD2	CASSPWTSGTDTQYF	TGTGCCAGCAGCCCTTGGACTAGCGGCACAGATACGCAGTATTTT
TRBV7-9	NA	14	TRBJ1-6	TRBD1	CASSRDSLNSPLHF	TGTGCCAGCAGTAGGGACAGCCTAAATTCACCCCTCCACTTT
TRBV29-1	NA	13	TRBJ2-7	TRBD2	CSVRRLAGVEQYF	TGCAGCGTTCGGCGACTAGCGGGAGTCGAGCAGTACTTC
TRBV27	few	14	TRBJ1-5	NA	CASSLSRSNQPQHF	TGTGCCAGCAGTTTATCCCGGAGCAATCAGCCCCAGCATTTT
TRBV6-5	NA	12	TRBJ1-2	NA	CASSLGAYGYTF	TGTGCCAGCAGCCTCGGGGCCTATGGCTACACCTTC
TRBV10-2	NA	15	TRBJ1-1	NA	CASSESPGMNTEAFF	TGCGCCAGCAGTGAGTCGCCCGGGATGAACACTGAAGCTTTCTTT
TRBV27	NA	15	TRBJ2-7	NA	CASSPGLSLGYEQYF	TGTGCCAGCAGTCCCGGACTGTCCTTGGGCTACGAGCAGTACTTC
TRBV6-1	NA	12	TRBJ2-5	TRBD2	CATGGDQETQYF	TGTGCCACGGGGGGGGACCAAGAGACCCAGTACTTC
TRBV9	NA	16	TRBJ2-3	TRBD2	CASSVVAGGSTDTQYF	TGTGCCAGCAGCGTAGTTGCGGGGGGGAGCACAGATACGCAGTATTTT
TRBV27	NA	14	TRBJ2-7	TRBD1	CASSTGTGGYEQYF	TGTGCCAGCAGCACCGGGACAGGGGGTTACGAGCAGTACTTC
TRBV6-6	NA	15	TRBJ2-3	NA	CASSLGVRSTDTQYF	TGTGCCAGCAGTTTGGGCGTGAGGAGCACAGATACGCAGTATTTT
TRBV9	NA	15	TRBJ2-3	NA	CASSVGSSRTDTQYF	TGTGCCAGCAGCGTAGGTTCTAGCAGAACAGATACGCAGTATTTT
TRBV30	NA	13	TRBJ1-1	NA	CAWSTGVETEAFF	TGTGCCTGGAGTACGGGGGTAGAAACTGAAGCTTTCTTT
TRBV6-6	NA	16	TRBJ1-1	NA	CASTSLLGGVNTEAFF	TGTGCCAGCACTTCCTTACTCGGGGGAGTGAACACTGAAGCTTTCTTT
TRBV19	NA	14	TRBJ2-7	TRBD1	CASSNSGQGYEQYF	TGTGCCAGTAGTAATTCGGGACAGGGCTACGAGCAGTACTTC
TRBV14	NA	16	TRBJ1-2	NA	CASSQETGGLPYGYTF	TGTGCCAGCAGCCAAGAAACCGGGGGACTGCCTTATGGCTACACCTTC
TRBV14	NA	15	TRBJ1-1	NA	CASSQWTLGNTEAFF	TGTGCCAGCAGCCAATGGACACTAGGGAACACTGAAGCTTTCTTT